A single sample gave rise to the 26 T cell receptor beta chains below, sequenced in a study of blood T cells in healthy people across ages. A J-beta primer mix and a sample-barcoded 5' primer were used in a second PCR of about 7 to 12 cycles. MiXCR, run by TCRdb on the 5' RACE reads, gives a single entry per CDR3 protein. The sample contains some 710,000 distinct CDR3 sequences, about a fifth of which appear only once. The sequencing input was blood. These receptors all come from a man aged 65-85 years in good health.

This clonotype came up a few times. The V call is TRBV12-3 or TRBV12-4, the J call TRBJ1-2; D remains ambiguous. Trimming left V 3 bases short and J 3 bases short, with 14 bases between. The CDR3 contains 15 residues. DNA for the CDR3: TGTGCCAGCAGTTTCCGCACCGCAGCGGACTATGGCTACACCTTC. Translating gives CASSFRTAADYGYTF.

This clonotype was counted a few times. This chain uses TRBV10-3 with TRBJ1-4, with D uncertain. CDR3 length equals 14 residues. The germline gives CDR1 ENHRY, CDR2 SYGVKD. The V and J ends lost 6 bases and 0 bases respectively, with 8 bases between them. The CDR3 loop reads CAISAGSTNEKLFF. CDR3 nucleotide sequence: TGTGCCATCAGCGCCGGCTCAACTAATGAAAAACTGTTTTTT.

This clonotype has just a few counts. The rearrangement links TRBV7-2 to TRBJ1-5; possible D gene TRBD1, 5 bases. Per germline, CDR1 SGHTA and CDR2 FQGNSA. V was pared by 1 base and J by 0 bases, with 10 bases between. The CDR3 contains 16 residues. The DNA for the CDR3 is TGTGCCAGCAGCTTAGTAGGGACGGTTAGCAATCAGCCCCAGCATTTT. Residues: CASSLVGTVSNQPQHF.

This clonotype appeared a few times. The J gene is TRBJ1-5, the V gene TRBV29-1, with D perhaps TRBD1 (5 bases). Germline V lookup: CDR1 SQVTM, CDR2 ANQGSEA. The CDR3 sequence is 13 residues long. Deletions cut 7 bases from V and 3 bases from J, with 13 bases between. CDR3: CSARTGYNQPQHF. CDR3 DNA sequence: TGCAGCGCCCGAACAGGCTACAATCAGCCCCAGCATTTT.

V and J are TRBV24-1 and TRBJ2-3; D uncertain. Germline values: CDR1 KGHDR, CDR2 SFDVKD. Trimming shortened V by 7 bases and J by 0 bases, and 7 bases separated the two germline ends. This CDR3 is 13 amino acids long. The CDR3 bases are TGTGCCACCAGGGACCCTAGCACAGATACGCAGTATTTT. Translating it yields CATRDPSTDTQYF.

The V call is TRBV20-1, the J call TRBJ2-2; TRBD2 matches at 15 bases. After removal of 3 bases from V and 1 base from J, the junction contained 3 bases not matched to a gene. Germline-derived CDR1 and CDR2 are DFQATT and SNEGSKA (reference sequence). The CDR3 sequence is 17 residues long. CDR3 in amino acids: CSARGLAGGLNTGELFF. CDR3 sequence (DNA): TGCAGTGCTAGGGGACTAGCGGGGGGCTTGAACACCGGGGAGCTGTTTTTT.

The chain carries TRBV28 and TRBJ2-3; 8 nucleotides line up with TRBD2. The junction had 10 bases not matched to a gene; V was cut back by 7 bases and J by 4 bases. In germline, CDR1 is MDHEN, CDR2 SYDVKM. The CDR3 has 15 residues. The CDR3 bases are TGTGCCAGCACCCACAGCGGGGGCGGTGCAGATACGCAGTATTTT. Protein product: CASTHSGGGADTQYF.

This chain links TRBV19 with TRBJ1-4, with D unresolved. Germline CDR1 reads LNHDA; CDR2 reads SQIVND (reference sequence). V was shortened by 7 bases and J by 2 bases, with 14 bases between the two germline ends. This CDR3 has 15 residues. Here the CDR3 DNA reads TGTGCCAGTACCGGACGAGGTAGGACTAATGAAAAACTGTTTTTT. Translated, it gives CASTGRGRTNEKLFF.

V usage is TRBV12-3 or TRBV12-4 and J usage is TRBJ2-3; maybe TRBD2 (6 bases). The V end lost 6 bases, the J end lost 2 bases, and 15 bases lay between the germline ends. The CDR3 extends over 15 amino acids. CDR3 DNA: TGTGCCAGCAGGGCGTACGGGGGAGACACAGATACGCAGTATTTT. Protein product: CASRAYGGDTDTQYF.

The gene calls are TRBV6-2 or TRBV6-3 and TRBJ2-1; D unresolved. V gave up 2 bases and J gave up 4 bases, with 12 bases separating them. Germline V CDR1 and CDR2: MNHEY, SVGEGT. The CDR3 spans 15 residues. The CDR3 is CASSYLPILYNEQFF. The CDR3 DNA is TGTGCCAGCAGTTACCTGCCTATTTTATACAATGAGCAGTTCTTC.

The chain joins TRBV20-1 to TRBJ2-1, with TRBD2 identical over 8 bases. Germline-derived CDR1 and CDR2 are DFQATT and SNEGSKA (reference sequence). Losses at the gene ends were 0 bases for V and 5 bases for J; bases not matched to a gene: 9. The CDR3 loop spans 16 amino acids. CDR3 residues: CSARDPRRGVNNEQFF. As DNA, the CDR3 is TGCAGTGCTAGAGATCCGAGGCGGGGGGTAAACAATGAGCAGTTCTTC.

This clonotype was observed a handful of times. V and J are TRBV7-2 and TRBJ1-4; D is undetermined. Trimming left V 3 bases short and J 4 bases short, with 12 bases between. The length of the CDR3 is 15 residues. Germline CDR1 and CDR2: SGHTA and FQGNSA. The CDR3 DNA is TGTGCCAGCAGCTTGTCGGTGGACCGTAATGAAAAACTGTTTTTT. Its translation is CASSLSVDRNEKLFF.

The rearrangement uses TRBV6-1 and TRBJ2-6, with 7 bases identical to TRBD1. J lost 4 bases, V lost 6 bases, and 15 bases had no gene match. The germline V gene encodes CDR1 MNHNS and CDR2 SASEGT. The CDR3 is 18 residues long. The CDR3 DNA sequence: TGTGCCAGCAGCCGACAGGGTCCTTCAGGTTCGGGGGCCAACGTCCTGACTTTC. Protein sequence: CASSRQGPSGSGANVLTF.

The chain uses TRBV7-9 and TRBJ2-7, with a weak D call TRBD2 (5 bases). Germline V gene lookup returns CDR1 SEHNR and CDR2 FQNEAQ (reference sequence). V was clipped by 2 bases and J by 6 bases, with 11 bases between them. This CDR3 region has 13 residues. Here the CDR3 DNA reads TGTGCCAGCAGCTTATTCGAGGGAACCGAGCAGTACGTC. Amino acid sequence: CASSLFEGTEQYV.

V gene TRBV5-6 combines with J gene TRBJ1-1; the D is unclear. The CDR3 extends over 12 amino acids. Per germline, CDR1 SGHDT and CDR2 YYEEEE. V dropped 2 bases and J dropped 3 bases, with 5 bases sitting between them. The CDR3 bases are TGTGCCAGCAGCTTCCGGGACACTGAAGCTTTCTTT. Its translation is CASSFRDTEAFF.

This clonotype was recorded at least ten times. The chain uses TRBV10-3 and TRBJ2-5; 7 nucleotides align to TRBD1. Matching the DNA end better, TRBJ2-7 makes the J call doubtful. In germline, CDR1 is ENHRY, CDR2 SYGVKD. The CDR3 covers 13 residues. CDR3 sequence reads: CAISAGQSYEQYV. The CDR3 region has the DNA TGTGCCATCAGTGCGGGACAGAGCTACGAGCAGTACGTC.

The chain is built from TRBV7-8 and TRBJ1-5, with D maybe TRBD1 (6 bases). CDR3 length: 15 amino acids. CDR1 is SGHVS, CDR2 FQNEAQ, per germline. V lost 5 bases and J 1 base, leaving 12 bases between the germline ends. In DNA, the CDR3 is TGTGCCAGCAGCCGCTCGGGGGGCAGCAATCAGCCCCAGCATTTT. Protein sequence: CASSRSGGSNQPQHF. Full variable domain (rest looked up from reference TRBV7-8 and TRBJ1-5): GAGVSQSPRYKVAKRGQDVALRCDPISGHVSLFWYQQALGQGPEFLTYFQNEAQLDKSGLPSDRFFAERPEGSVSTLKIQRTQQEDSAVYLCASSRSGGSNQPQHFGDGTRLSIL.

J is TRBJ1-1 and V is TRBV10-3; D is unresolved. Trimming took 0 bases from V and 0 from J, leaving 2 bases between them. Germline lookup yields CDR1 ENHRY and CDR2 SYGVKD. CDR3 length equals 13 residues. The DNA of the CDR3 is TGTGCCATCAGTGAGTCTATGAACACTGAAGCTTTCTTT. Its translation: CAISESMNTEAFF.

This clonotype has a count of ten or more. The rearrangement uses TRBV7-2 and TRBJ2-1, with 11 bases aligning to TRBD2. Germline V gene data show CDR1 as SGHTA and CDR2 as FQGNSA. The V gene end was trimmed by 6 bases and the J gene end by 3 bases; junction bases not matched to a gene: 7. CDR3 length: 16 residues. The CDR3 bases are TGTGCCAGCAGTCCAACTAGCGGGAGACTCTACAATGAGCAGTTCTTC. Its protein is CASSPTSGRLYNEQFF.

V is TRBV12-3 or TRBV12-4 and J is TRBJ1-1; no clear D. V was shortened by 1 base and J by 8 bases, with 8 bases between the two germline ends. The CDR3 has 12 amino acids. CDR3 nucleotides: TGTGCCAGCAGTTTAGGTTTGAGGGAAGCTTTCTTT. As protein: CASSLGLREAFF.

V and J are TRBV28 and TRBJ2-7; possible D gene TRBD1, 6 bases. CDR1 MDHEN and CDR2 SYDVKM come from the germline V gene. V shed 5 bases and J shed 3 bases, with 14 bases lying between them. The CDR3 spans 14 residues. The CDR3 nucleotides read TGTGCCAGCAGTGATACAGGGACCCACTACGAGCAGTACTTC. Its protein is CASSDTGTHYEQYF.

This clonotype was detected a few times. The chain employs TRBV20-1 and TRBJ2-5, with D maybe TRBD2 (5 bases). The J call may not be correct, given that the DNA end is closer to TRBJ2-1. CDR3 length: 17 amino acids. Germline lookup yields CDR1 DFQATT and CDR2 SNEGSKA (reference sequence). For the CDR3, the DNA is TGCAGTGCTAACGACCCAAGCGGAGCGACCCTAGGGAATGAGCAGTTCTTC. This codes for CSANDPSGATLGNEQFF.

V gene TRBV21-1 combines with J gene TRBJ2-2. TRBV21-1 is marked as a pseudogene. The CDR3 has 15 amino acids. The chain's CDR3 is CASSKVRWGTGELFF. DNA of the CDR3: TGTGCCAGCAGCAAAGTCAGGTGGGGCACCGGGGAGCTGTTTTTT.

With regard to this clonotype: With a much larger clone just one base away, this may be a read error. This chain links TRBV20-1 with TRBJ2-1; D is ambiguous. Per the germline V gene, CDR1 is DFQATT and CDR2 is SNEGSKA (reference sequence). This CDR3 spans 13 amino acids. The V end was cut by 1 base, the J end by 6 bases, with 10 bases between. The CDR3 sequence: CSARASATNEQFF. Written as DNA, the CDR3 is TGCAGTGCTAGAGCGTCGGCAACCAATGAGCAGTTCTTC.

This rearrangement joins TRBV5-1 to TRBJ1-1; no reliable D call. Trimming took off 3 bases at V and 0 bases at J, with 18 bases between the two ends. Germline assignment: CDR1 SGHRS and CDR2 YFSETQ. CDR3 length equals 17 residues. The CDR3 is CASSSDGSYLMNTEAFF. The CDR3, as DNA: TGCGCCAGCAGCTCCGACGGATCCTACCTCATGAACACTGAAGCTTTCTTT.

This clonotype has a handful of counts. CDR3: CASRVGLSPLSEQFF. CDR3 in DNA: TGTGCCAGCAGGGTCGGACTTAGCCCCCTCAGTGAGCAGTTCTTC. This chain uses TRBV6-5 with TRBJ2-1, with D possibly TRBD2 on 5 matching bases. The V gene lost 6 bases and the J gene lost 9 bases, with 21 bases spanning the gap. The CDR3 spans 15 residues. Looked up from germline, CDR1 is MNHEY and CDR2 is SVGAGI.